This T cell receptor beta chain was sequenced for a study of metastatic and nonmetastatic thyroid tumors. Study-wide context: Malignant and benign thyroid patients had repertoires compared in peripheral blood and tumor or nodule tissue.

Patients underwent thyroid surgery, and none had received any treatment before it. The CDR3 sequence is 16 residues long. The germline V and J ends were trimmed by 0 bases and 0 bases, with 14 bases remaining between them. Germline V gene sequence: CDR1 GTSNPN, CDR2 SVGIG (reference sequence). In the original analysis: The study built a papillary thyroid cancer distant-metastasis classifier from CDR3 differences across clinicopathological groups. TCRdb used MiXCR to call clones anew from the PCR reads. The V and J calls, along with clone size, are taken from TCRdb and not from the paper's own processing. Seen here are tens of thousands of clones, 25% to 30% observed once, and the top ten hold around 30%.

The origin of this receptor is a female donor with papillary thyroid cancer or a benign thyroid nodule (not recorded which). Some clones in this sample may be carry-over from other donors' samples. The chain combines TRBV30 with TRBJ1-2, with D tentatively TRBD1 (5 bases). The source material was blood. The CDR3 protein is CAWSVVGQGTNYGYTF. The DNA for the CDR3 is TGTGCCTGGAGTGTGGTGGGGCAGGGAACTAACTATGGCTACACCTTC.